This T cell receptor (beta chain) was sequenced during a study of cytomegalovirus exposure and HLA in healthy donors. Remarks on this clone: Its antigen is unknown.

60 Vbeta and 13 Jbeta primers were used in PCR. Clones were read by immunoSEQ multiplex PCR, and TCRdb kept only the in-frame ones, dropping some. The data show about 130,000 clones, 70% to 85% seen once. General study findings and limits: Compared with the approximately 700-donor mean, an Asian-associated ancestry cluster reportedly had fewer N-insertions, according to a later analysis. A list of 150 or so TCR beta chains associated with cytomegalovirus was given. Per published reports, the classifier diagnosed cytomegalovirus status with high specificity and sensitivity. Presence/absence results assume similar sequencing depth per donor, which may not hold.

The V segment lost 0 bases and the J segment 4 bases; nucleotides outside the gene matches: 9. This CDR3 has 18 residues. The germline V gene encodes CDR1 MNHNS and CDR2 SASEGT. Sequences were obtained from PBMCs. The chain carries TRBV6-1 and TRBJ1-6, with 7 bases matching TRBD1. The clonotype was recovered from a boy under 10 years old in good health and CMV-seronegative. CDR3 bases: TGTGCCAGCAGTGAAGCGAGGCAGGGGGGAAGGTATAATTCACCCCTCCACTTT. Translated, it gives CASSEARQGGRYNSPLHF.